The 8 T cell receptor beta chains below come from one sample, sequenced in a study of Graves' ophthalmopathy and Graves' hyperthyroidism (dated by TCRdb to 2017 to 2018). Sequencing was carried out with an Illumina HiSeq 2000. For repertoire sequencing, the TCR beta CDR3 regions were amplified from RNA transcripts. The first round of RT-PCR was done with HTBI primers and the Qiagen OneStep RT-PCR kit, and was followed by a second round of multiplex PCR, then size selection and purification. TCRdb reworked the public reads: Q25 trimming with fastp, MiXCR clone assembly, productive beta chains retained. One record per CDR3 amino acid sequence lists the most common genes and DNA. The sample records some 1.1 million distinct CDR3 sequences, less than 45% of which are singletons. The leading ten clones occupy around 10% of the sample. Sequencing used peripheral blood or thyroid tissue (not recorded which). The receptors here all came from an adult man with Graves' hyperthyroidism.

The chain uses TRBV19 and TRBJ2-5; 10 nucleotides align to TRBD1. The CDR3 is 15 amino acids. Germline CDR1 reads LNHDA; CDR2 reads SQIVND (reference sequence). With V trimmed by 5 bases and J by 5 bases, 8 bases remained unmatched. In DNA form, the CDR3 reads TGTGCCAGTAGTGACCGGGACAGGGGAGGCGAGACCCAGTACTTC. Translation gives CASSDRDRGGETQYF. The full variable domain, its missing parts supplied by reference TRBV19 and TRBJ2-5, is DGGITQSPKYLFRKEGQNVTLSCEQNLNHDAMYWYRQDPGQGLRLIYYSQIVNDFQKGDIAEGYSVSREKKESFPLTVTSAQKNPTAFYLCASSDRDRGGETQYFGPGTRLLVL.

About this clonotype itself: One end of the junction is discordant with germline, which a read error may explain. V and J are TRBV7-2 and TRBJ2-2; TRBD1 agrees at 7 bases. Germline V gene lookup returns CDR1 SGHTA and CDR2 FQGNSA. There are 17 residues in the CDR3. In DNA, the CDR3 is TGCGCCAGCAGCGACCCTCCCCCAGGGGGTGGCACCGGGGAGCTGTTTTTT. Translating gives CASSDPPPGGGTGELFF.

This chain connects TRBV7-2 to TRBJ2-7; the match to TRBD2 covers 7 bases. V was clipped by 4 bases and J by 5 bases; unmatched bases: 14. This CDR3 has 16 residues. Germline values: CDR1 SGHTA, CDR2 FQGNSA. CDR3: CASSSSQGGLPNEQYF. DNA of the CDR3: TGTGCCAGCAGCTCCTCGCAGGGAGGGCTACCCAACGAGCAGTACTTC. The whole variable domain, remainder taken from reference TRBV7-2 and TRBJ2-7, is GAGVSQSPSNKVTEKGKDVELRCDPISGHTALYWYRQSLGQGLEFLIYFQGNSAPDKSGLPSDRFSAERTGGSVSTLTIQRTQQEDSAVYLCASSSSQGGLPNEQYFGPGTRLTVT.

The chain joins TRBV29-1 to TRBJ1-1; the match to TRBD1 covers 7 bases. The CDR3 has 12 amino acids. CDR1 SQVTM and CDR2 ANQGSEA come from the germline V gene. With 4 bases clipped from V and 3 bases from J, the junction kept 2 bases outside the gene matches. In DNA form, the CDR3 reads TGCAGCGTTGGGACAGGTGACACTGAAGCTTTCTTT. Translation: CSVGTGDTEAFF.

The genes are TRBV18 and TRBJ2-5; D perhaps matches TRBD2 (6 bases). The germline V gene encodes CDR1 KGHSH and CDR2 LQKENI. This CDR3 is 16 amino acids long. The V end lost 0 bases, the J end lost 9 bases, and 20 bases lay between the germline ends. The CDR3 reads CASSPPSTKGSGAQYF. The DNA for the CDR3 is TGTGCCAGCTCACCACCGTCGACAAAGGGATCGGGGGCCCAGTACTTC.

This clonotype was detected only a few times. The CDR3 DNA reads as TGTGCCATCAGGGCACCGAACTATGGCTACACCTTC. Translating gives CAIRAPNYGYTF. The gene calls are TRBV10-3 and TRBJ1-2; no definite D call. Germline lookup yields CDR1 ENHRY and CDR2 SYGVKD. The V end lost 6 bases, the J end lost 2 bases, and 7 bases lay between the germline ends. CDR3 length: 12 amino acids.

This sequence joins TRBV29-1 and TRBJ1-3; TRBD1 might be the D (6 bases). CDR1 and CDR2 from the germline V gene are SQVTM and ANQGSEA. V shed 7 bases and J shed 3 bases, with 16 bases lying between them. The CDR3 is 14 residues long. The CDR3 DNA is TGCAGCGCCGCCGGGGGGCCTAGTGGAAACACCATATATTTT. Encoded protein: CSAAGGPSGNTIYF.

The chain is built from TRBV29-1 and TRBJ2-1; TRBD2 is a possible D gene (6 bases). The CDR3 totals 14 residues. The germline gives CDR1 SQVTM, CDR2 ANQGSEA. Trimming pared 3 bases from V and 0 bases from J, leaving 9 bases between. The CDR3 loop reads CSVDPGSSYNEQFF. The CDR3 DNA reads TGCAGCGTTGACCCCGGGAGCTCCTACAATGAGCAGTTCTTC.